These 26 T cell receptor beta chains originate from one sample sequenced in a study of T cells in Graves' hyperthyroidism and ophthalmopathy. Amplified TCR beta CDR3 regions came from RNA transcripts. A set of HTBI primers served as the primers for a first-round RT-PCR of the TCR CDR3. MiXCR was run by TCRdb on the multiplex PCR reads, yielding one entry per CDR3 protein. The table records 550,000 to 850,000 distinct CDR3 sequences, roughly 20% of them present only once. Sequencing input: blood. Every receptor here comes from a woman aged 45-60 years with Graves' hyperthyroidism that later progressed to Graves' ophthalmopathy.

The table lists this clonotype with many counts. J is TRBJ2-5 and V is TRBV2, with 11 bases aligning to TRBD2. Trimming at V came to 4 bases and at J to 5 bases, leaving 9 bases not matched to a gene. CDR1 SNHLY and CDR2 FYNNEI come from the germline V gene. This CDR3 is 16 amino acids long. CDR3 loop: CASSGGTSGGKETQYF. In nucleotides, the CDR3 is TGTGCCAGCAGTGGTGGTACTAGCGGGGGAAAGGAGACCCAGTACTTC. The full variable domain, its missing parts supplied by reference TRBV2 and TRBJ2-5, is EPEVTQTPSHQVTQMGQEVILRCVPISNHLYFYWYRQILGQKVEFLVSFYNNEISEKSEIFDDQFSVERPDGSNFTLKIRSTKLEDSAMYFCASSGGTSGGKETQYFGPGTRLLVL.

The rearrangement links TRBV18 to TRBJ1-2, with TRBD1 as a possible D gene (6 bases). V gave up 6 bases and J gave up 4 bases, with 12 bases separating them. Germline values: CDR1 KGHSH, CDR2 LQKENI. The CDR3 spans 13 residues. Written as DNA, the CDR3 is TGTGCCAGCTCGACAGGAGCCCTCTATGGCTACACCTTC. Protein sequence: CASSTGALYGYTF.

Many counts were recorded for this clonotype. The chain carries TRBV5-1 and TRBJ2-3; TRBD1 matches at 10 bases. Germline trimming cut 2 bases from V and 4 bases from J; bases unmatched to any gene: 7. The CDR3 is 16 amino acids. Germline V gene data show CDR1 as SGHRS and CDR2 as YFSETQ. CDR3 DNA: TGCGCCAGCAGCTTACCGGGACAGGGGTTTGCAGATACGCAGTATTTT. Protein sequence: CASSLPGQGFADTQYF.

This clonotype was recorded many times. This CDR3 is CAWSVGTVVGYTF. In nucleotides, the CDR3 is TGTGCCTGGAGTGTAGGGACCGTCGTTGGCTACACCTTC. The chain couples TRBV30 to TRBJ1-2, with D perhaps TRBD1 (5 bases). Germline CDR1 GTSNPN, CDR2 SVGIG (reference sequence). V was shortened by 0 bases and J by 7 bases, with 12 bases between the two germline ends. The CDR3 is 13 amino acids.

In its sample, this clonotype was seen many times. The genes are TRBV7-3 and TRBJ2-3; the match to TRBD2 covers 8 bases. CDR3 size: 17 residues. Germline V CDR1 and CDR2: SGHTA, FQGTGA. Unmatched junction bases numbered 14, after V lost 4 bases and J lost 5 bases. The CDR3: CASSSPRRGGGGDTQYF. In nucleotides, the CDR3 is TGTGCCAGCAGCTCACCACGACGGGGGGGAGGGGGAGATACGCAGTATTTT.

This clonotype was seen many times. This chain connects TRBV11-2 to TRBJ2-1; 8 bases line up with TRBD2. This CDR3 has 17 amino acids. V was pared by 1 base and J by 3 bases, with 8 bases of the junction left unmatched. CDR1 SGHAT and CDR2 FQNNGV come from the germline V gene. CDR3 amino acids: CASSLARRGDFYNEQFF. The CDR3 nucleotides read TGTGCCAGCAGCTTAGCGAGGCGGGGGGATTTCTACAATGAGCAGTTCTTC.

The chain has TRBV28 and TRBJ2-7, with a tentative D call TRBD1 (5 bases). This CDR3 has 14 residues. V lost 5 bases and J lost 0, with 11 bases in between. Per the germline V gene, CDR1 is MDHEN and CDR2 is SYDVKM. The CDR3 DNA follows: TGTGCCAGCAGTAGGCTAGGGGACTCCTACGAGCAGTACTTC. It translates to CASSRLGDSYEQYF.

The chain has TRBV11-2 and TRBJ2-2; D gene unclear. Trimming cost V 3 bases and J 4 bases, with 6 bases left between them. Looked up from germline, CDR1 is SGHAT and CDR2 is FQNNGV. The CDR3 is 13 amino acids. CDR3 DNA: TGTGCCAGCAGCTTTGTTATCACCGGGGAGCTGTTTTTT. This encodes CASSFVITGELFF.

Remarks on this clonotype: One end of the junction is discordant with germline, which a read error may explain. The V and J genes are TRBV19 and TRBJ1-1, with D possibly matching TRBD1 (6 bases). This CDR3 spans 14 amino acids. In germline, CDR1 is LNHDA, CDR2 SQIVND (reference sequence). CDR3 protein: CVSSIGSRGTEAFF. The CDR3 nucleotides are TGTGTCAGTAGTATTGGTTCCAGGGGCACTGAAGCTTTCTTT. The full variable domain, completed using reference TRBV19 and TRBJ1-1, is DGGITQSPKYLFRKEGQNVTLSCEQNLNHDAMYWYRQDPGQGLRLIYYSQIVNDFQKGDIAEGYSVSREKKESFPLTVTSAQKNPTAFYLCVSSIGSRGTEAFFGQGTRLTVV.

There are a few counts of this clonotype. This chain uses TRBV6-1 with TRBJ2-2; TRBD1 aligns across 7 bases. CDR3 size: 16 residues. In germline, CDR1 is MNHNS, CDR2 SASEGT. The V segment lost 6 bases and the J segment 1 base; nucleotides outside the gene matches: 8. This CDR3 is CASSQDRRMNTGELFF. CDR3 in DNA: TGTGCCAGCAGCCAGGACAGGCGAATGAACACCGGGGAGCTGTTTTTT.

This sequence joins TRBV2 and TRBJ1-3, with D maybe TRBD1 (5 bases). The V gene lost 2 bases and the J gene lost 7 bases, with 12 bases spanning the gap. Germline assignment: CDR1 SNHLY and CDR2 FYNNEI. The CDR3 consists of 14 residues. Here the CDR3 reads CASSEQGNSNTIYF. In DNA, the CDR3 is TGTGCCAGCAGTGAACAGGGCAATAGTAACACCATATATTTT.

In its sample, this clonotype was seen a few times. The gene calls are TRBV10-3 and TRBJ2-1, with TRBD2 matching 7 bases. Unmatched junction bases numbered 11, after V lost 5 bases and J lost 4 bases. The CDR3 contains 16 residues. From germline, CDR1 is ENHRY and CDR2 SYGVKD. CDR3 bases: TGTGCCATCAGTTCTAATAGACTAGCCGATTACAATGAGCAGTTCTTC. This gives the protein CAISSNRLADYNEQFF.

The V and J genes are TRBV5-5 and TRBJ1-3; no clear D gene. The germline V and J ends were trimmed by 0 bases and 0 bases, with 7 bases remaining between them. The CDR3 sequence is 15 residues long. Germline lookup yields CDR1 SGHKS and CDR2 YYEKEE (reference sequence). This chain's CDR3 is CASSLEPTSGNTIYF. CDR3 nucleotide sequence: TGTGCCAGCAGCTTGGAGCCGACCTCTGGAAACACCATATATTTT.

This clonotype was picked up many times. The V call is TRBV7-2, the J call TRBJ1-2, with 9 bases aligning to TRBD1. The trim removed 5 bases at V and 5 bases at J, leaving 12 bases unmatched. The CDR3 is made up of 16 amino acids. The germline gives CDR1 SGHTA, CDR2 FQGNSA. CDR3 nucleotides: TGTGCCAGCAGCCAGATGGGACAGGGTGTGAGATATGGCTACACCTTC. Translating it yields CASSQMGQGVRYGYTF.

This clonotype appeared many times. The V call is TRBV6-2 or TRBV6-3, the J call TRBJ2-5; TRBD2 matches 8 bases. The germline gives CDR1 MNHEY, CDR2 SVGEGT. V shed 7 bases and J 4 bases; nucleotides not matched to a gene: 8. CDR3 size: 14 residues. CDR3 coding DNA: TGTGCCAGCAAGGTAGAGCGGGGGACAGAGACCCAGTACTTC. This gives the protein CASKVERGTETQYF.

V gene TRBV7-9 combines with J gene TRBJ1-1, with 8 positions matching TRBD1. Losses at the gene ends were 5 bases for V and 3 bases for J; bases not matched to a gene: 5. The CDR3 runs to 14 residues. Germline CDR1 and CDR2: SEHNR and FQNEAQ (reference sequence). The CDR3, as DNA: TGTGCCAGCAGCAATGCAGGGGGCCACACTGAAGCTTTCTTT. Amino acid sequence: CASSNAGGHTEAFF.

As for this clonotype: This likely reflects a read error, since a far larger clone is one base away. The chain recombines TRBV20-1 with TRBJ2-7; possibly TRBD1 for D (5 bases). This CDR3 has 12 amino acids. CDR1 and CDR2 from the germline V gene are DFQATT and SNEGSKA (reference sequence). The CDR3 spells CSVRDRGYEQYF. Here the CDR3 DNA reads TGCAGTGTTAGAGATAGGGGTTACGAGCAGTACTTC.

This clonotype was counted between two and nine times. The rearrangement uses TRBV19 and TRBJ2-2; the match to TRBD2 covers 13 bases. There are 19 residues in the CDR3. Unmatched junction bases numbered 14, after V lost 3 bases and J lost 7 bases. Germline CDR1 reads LNHDA; CDR2 reads SQIVND (reference sequence). The CDR3 reads CASSIGLAGALGGVGELFF. As DNA, the CDR3 is TGTGCCAGTAGTATTGGACTAGCGGGGGCCCTAGGCGGCGTCGGGGAGCTGTTTTTT.

With respect to this clonotype: A read error may be the cause here, since a much bigger clone is one base away. J is TRBJ1-1 and V is TRBV5-1, with TRBD1 identical over 10 bases. Germline lookup yields CDR1 SGHRS and CDR2 YFSETQ. This CDR3 region has 17 residues. The CDR3 spells CASSSDSGDRGLTEALF. The DNA for the CDR3 is TGCGCCAGCAGCTCGGATTCGGGGGACAGGGGATTAACTGAAGCTCTCTTT.

J is TRBJ1-1 and V is TRBV6-5; tentative D call: TRBD1 (6 bases). CDR1 MNHEY and CDR2 SVGAGI come from the germline V gene. Trimming took off 2 bases at V and 4 bases at J, with 14 bases between the two ends. The CDR3 sequence is 15 residues long. DNA for the CDR3: TGTGCCAGCAGTTACCCACCCGGGGGGCGCACTGAAGCTTTCTTT. Protein: CASSYPPGGRTEAFF.

This clonotype has a count of ten or more. V is TRBV5-5 and J is TRBJ1-6; 7 bases fit TRBD1. V lost 2 bases to trimming and J lost 4 bases; unmatched junction nucleotides: 6. Per germline, CDR1 SGHKS and CDR2 YYEKEE (reference sequence). CDR3 length: 16 residues. The CDR3 is CASSFQGGLYNSPLHF. CDR3 DNA sequence: TGTGCCAGCAGCTTTCAGGGGGGCCTTTATAATTCACCCCTCCACTTT.

The genes are TRBV19 and TRBJ2-2; D remains unclear. The CDR3 extends over 19 amino acids. Germline values: CDR1 LNHDA, CDR2 SQIVND (reference sequence). V dropped 5 bases and J dropped 2 bases, with 24 bases sitting between them. CDR3 loop: CASSFIAMANLFNTGELFF. As DNA, the CDR3 is TGTGCCAGTAGTTTCATCGCCATGGCCAATTTATTCAACACCGGGGAGCTGTTTTTT.

This clonotype was picked up many times. V gene TRBV20-1 combines with J gene TRBJ2-5; TRBD2 is a possible D gene (5 bases). This CDR3 has 11 amino acids. In germline, CDR1 is DFQATT, CDR2 SNEGSKA (reference sequence). Trimming pared 6 bases from V and 4 bases from J, leaving 9 bases between. DNA for the CDR3: TGCAGTGCGGAGGTTGGAGAGACCCAGTACTTC. Protein sequence: CSAEVGETQYF.

Many counts were recorded for this clonotype. The J gene is TRBJ2-5, the V gene TRBV3-1; possibly TRBD2 for D (5 bases). The CDR3 runs to 15 residues. Germline lookup yields CDR1 LGHDT and CDR2 YNNKEL (reference sequence). The V end was cut by 1 base, the J end by 7 bases, with 16 bases between. As DNA, the CDR3 is TGTGCCAGCAGCCAAGTGCCCGGGGTGGGAGTGACCCAGTACTTC. It is translated as CASSQVPGVGVTQYF.

This clonotype showed up many times. The V call is TRBV30, the J call TRBJ2-7; D might be TRBD2 (5 bases). This CDR3 is 13 amino acids long. Trimming took off 4 bases at V and 0 bases at J, with 10 bases between the two ends. CDR1 is GTSNPN and CDR2 is SVGIG in the germline V gene (reference sequence). The CDR3 reads CAWTASSSYEQYF. Written as DNA, the CDR3 is TGTGCCTGGACGGCTAGCAGCTCCTACGAGCAGTACTTC.

This clonotype occurred a few times. The CDR3 region has the DNA TGTGCCATCAGTGATCCTACAGGGGGATTAGAAAAACTGTTTTTT. Translation: CAISDPTGGLEKLFF. This chain links TRBV10-3 with TRBJ1-4, with TRBD1 matching 8 bases. Looked up from germline, CDR1 is ENHRY and CDR2 is SYGVKD. V lost 3 bases and J lost 8; bases outside the gene matches: 8. The CDR3 consists of 15 residues.